The rows below give T cell receptor beta chains drawn from one sample of a study of radiotherapy plus CTLA-4 blockade in lung cancer. The data were produced by immunoSEQ multiplex PCR, yet TCRdb's version contains in-frame clones alone and is incomplete. The sample consists of about 32,000 clones, about 69% of them appearing once. The sequences come from peripheral blood, collected from a patient treated with radiotherapy plus ipilimumab. These receptor sequences come from a human donor with non-small cell lung cancer that progressed on radiotherapy plus ipilimumab. Both conserved end residues are part of each CDR3. D genes are given only for firm matches. The size field is filled for only some rows; it gives once, few, many or a size class.

clone_size j_call v_call d_call cdr3_aa cdr3_nt
few TRBJ2-7 TRBV5-6 TRBD2 CASSLRGTGGQYF TGTGCCAGCAGCTTGCGGGGGACGGGAGGGCAGTACTTC
NA TRBJ2-7 TRBV2 TRBD1 CASSEQGVLYEQYF TGTGCCAGCAGTGAACAGGGGGTCCTCTACGAGCAGTACTTC
NA TRBJ2-2 TRBV28 NA CASRLRTVPGELFF TGTGCCAGCCGCTTGCGGACCGTCCCCGGGGAGCTGTTTTTT
NA TRBJ2-7 TRBV27 NA CASSFGSTYEQYF TGTGCCAGCAGTTTTGGCAGCACTTACGAGCAGTACTTC
NA TRBJ2-7 TRBV5-1 NA CASSLATASYEQYF TGCGCCAGCAGCTTGGCCACAGCCTCCTACGAGCAGTACTTC
NA TRBJ2-1 TRBV7-2 TRBD2 CASSPGTSGGYYNEQFF TGTGCCAGCAGCCCAGGGACTAGCGGGGGTTATTACAATGAGCAGTTCTTC
NA TRBJ2-1 TRBV28 TRBD2 CASRGGRYREFF TGTGCCAGCAGGGGCGGGAGGTATCGGGAGTTCTTC
NA TRBJ1-3 TRBV7-2 NA CASSFRQAGNTIYF TGTGCCAGCAGCTTCCGACAGGCTGGAAACACCATATATTTT
NA TRBJ2-1 TRBV29-1 TRBD2 CSGGSSGFYNEQFF TGCAGCGGTGGGTCTAGCGGGTTCTACAATGAGCAGTTCTTC
NA TRBJ2-1 TRBV19 NA CASTKGQNSYNEQFF TGTGCCAGTACCAAGGGGCAGAACTCCTACAATGAGCAGTTCTTC
NA TRBJ1-2 TRBV27 NA CASSLSLDVRYGYTF TGTGCCAGCAGTTTATCTTTGGACGTTCGTTATGGCTACACCTTC
NA TRBJ2-1 TRBV19 NA CASSMGEYNEQFF TGTGCCAGTAGTATGGGAGAGTACAATGAGCAGTTCTTC
NA TRBJ2-7 TRBV6-5 NA CASSERPRGEQYF TGTGCCAGCAGTGAAAGACCCCGCGGCGAGCAGTACTTC
NA TRBJ1-2 TRBV5-4 NA CASVNCVPGKIYGYTF TGTGCCAGCGTCAATTGCGTACCAGGAAAGATCTATGGCTACACCTTC
NA TRBJ2-3 TRBV5-6 NA CASSLGADTQYF TGTGCCAGCAGCTTGGGGGCAGATACGCAGTATTTT
NA TRBJ1-1 TRBV6-5 NA CASSPGGGTEAFF TGTGCCAGCAGTCCCGGTGGAGGCACTGAAGCTTTCTTT
NA TRBJ2-2 TRBV18 NA CASSQGTGELFF TGTGCCAGCTCACAGGGCACCGGGGAGCTGTTTTTT
NA TRBJ1-2 TRBV10-3 NA CAISESLGPYGYTF TGTGCCATCAGTGAGTCGCTGGGGCCCTATGGCTACACCTTC
NA TRBJ2-2 TRBV7-2 TRBD2 CASSLVWRGGGTGELFF TGTGCCAGCAGCTTAGTTTGGCGGGGGGGAGGCACCGGGGAGCTGTTTTTT
NA TRBJ2-2 TRBV6-5 NA CASRTDTGELFF TGTGCCAGCAGAACAGACACCGGGGAGCTGTTTTTT
NA TRBJ2-7 TRBV28 TRBD2 CASSQLGGAYEQYF TGTGCCAGCTCCCAGCTGGGGGGGGCCTACGAGCAGTACTTC
NA TRBJ2-1 TRBV7-9 TRBD2 CASSLARREEEQFF TGTGCCAGCAGCTTAGCTCGGCGGGAGGAGGAGCAGTTCTTC
few TRBJ2-6 TRBV28 NA CASRGGIGGSGANVLTF TGTGCCAGCAGGGGAGGAATTGGGGGTTCTGGGGCCAACGTCCTGACTTTC
NA TRBJ1-1 TRBV2 NA CASSDYREVAEAFF TGTGCCAGCAGTGACTACAGGGAAGTCGCTGAAGCTTTCTTT